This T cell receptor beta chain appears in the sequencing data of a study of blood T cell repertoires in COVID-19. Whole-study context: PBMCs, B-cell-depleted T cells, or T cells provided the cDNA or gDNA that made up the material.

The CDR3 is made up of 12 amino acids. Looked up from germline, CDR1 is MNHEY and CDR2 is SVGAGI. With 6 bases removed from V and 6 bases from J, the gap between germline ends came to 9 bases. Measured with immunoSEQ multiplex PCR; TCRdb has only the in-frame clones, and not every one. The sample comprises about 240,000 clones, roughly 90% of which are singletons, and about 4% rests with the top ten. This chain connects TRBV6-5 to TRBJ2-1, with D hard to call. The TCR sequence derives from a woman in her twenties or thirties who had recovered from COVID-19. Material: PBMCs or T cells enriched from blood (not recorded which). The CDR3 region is CASRRAFNEQFF. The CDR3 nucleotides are TGTGCCAGCAGACGCGCATTCAATGAGCAGTTCTTC.